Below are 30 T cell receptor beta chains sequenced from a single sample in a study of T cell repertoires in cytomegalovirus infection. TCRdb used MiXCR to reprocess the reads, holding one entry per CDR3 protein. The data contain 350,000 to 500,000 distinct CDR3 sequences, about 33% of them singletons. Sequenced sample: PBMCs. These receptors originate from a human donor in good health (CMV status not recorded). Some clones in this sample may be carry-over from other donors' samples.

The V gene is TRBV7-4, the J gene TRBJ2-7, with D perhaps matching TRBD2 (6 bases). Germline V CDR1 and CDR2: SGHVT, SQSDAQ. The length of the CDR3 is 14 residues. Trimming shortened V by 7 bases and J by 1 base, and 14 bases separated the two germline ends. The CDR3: CASTRSGGSYEQYF. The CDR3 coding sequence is TGTGCCAGCACCCGATCCGGGGGATCCTACGAGCAGTACTTC.

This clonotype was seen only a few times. CDR3 sequence: CASSLELGIYGYTF. CDR3 nucleotides: TGTGCCAGCAGCTTAGAACTAGGGATCTATGGCTACACCTTC. The chain has TRBV11-2 and TRBJ1-2; D is undetermined. CDR3 length equals 14 residues. CDR1 SGHAT and CDR2 FQNNGV come from the germline V gene. V gave up 0 bases and J gave up 4 bases, with 9 bases separating them.

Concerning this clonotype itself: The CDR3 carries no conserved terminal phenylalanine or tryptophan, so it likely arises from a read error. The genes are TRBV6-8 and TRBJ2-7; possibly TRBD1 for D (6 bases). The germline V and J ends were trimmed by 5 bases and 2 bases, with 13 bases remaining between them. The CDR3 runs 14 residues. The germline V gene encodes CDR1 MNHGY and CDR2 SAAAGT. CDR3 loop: CASSRTVLTYEQYL. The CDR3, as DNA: TGTGCCAGCAGTCGGACAGTATTAACCTACGAGCAGTACTTA.

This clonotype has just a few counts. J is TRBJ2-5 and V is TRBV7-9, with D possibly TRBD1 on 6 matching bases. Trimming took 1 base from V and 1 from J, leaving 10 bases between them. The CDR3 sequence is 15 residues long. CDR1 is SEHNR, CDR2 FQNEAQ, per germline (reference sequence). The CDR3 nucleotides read TGTGCCAGCAGCTTAGTCGCCAGGGGCCAAGAGACCCAGTACTTC. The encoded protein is CASSLVARGQETQYF.

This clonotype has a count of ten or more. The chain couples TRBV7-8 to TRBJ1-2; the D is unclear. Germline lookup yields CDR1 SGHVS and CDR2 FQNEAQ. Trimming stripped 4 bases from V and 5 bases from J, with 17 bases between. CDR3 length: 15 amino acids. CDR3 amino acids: CASSSTPAGTYGYTF. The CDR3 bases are TGTGCCAGCAGCTCGACCCCGGCGGGAACTTATGGCTACACCTTC.

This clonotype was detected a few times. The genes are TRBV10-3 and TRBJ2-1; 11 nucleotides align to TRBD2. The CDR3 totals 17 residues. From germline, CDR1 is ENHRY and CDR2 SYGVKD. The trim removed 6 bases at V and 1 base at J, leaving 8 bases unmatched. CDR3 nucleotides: TGTGCCATCAGGGGGACTAGCGGAATCTTGTCCTACAATGAGCAGTTCTTC. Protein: CAIRGTSGILSYNEQFF.

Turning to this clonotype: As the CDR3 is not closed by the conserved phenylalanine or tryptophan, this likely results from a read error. CDR3 loop: CASSPTSTVELFC. The CDR3 DNA sequence: TGTGCCAGCAGCCCAACAAGCACCGTGGAGCTGTTTTGT. The chain carries TRBV7-6 and TRBJ2-2, with no clear D. Per germline, CDR1 SGHVS and CDR2 FNYEAQ. The CDR3 totals 13 residues.

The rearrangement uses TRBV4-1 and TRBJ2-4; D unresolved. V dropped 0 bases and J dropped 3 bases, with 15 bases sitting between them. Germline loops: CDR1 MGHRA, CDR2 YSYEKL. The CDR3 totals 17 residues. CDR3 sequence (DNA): TGCGCCAGCAGCCAAGATAGGACGGATTCAGTCAAAAACATTCAGTACTTC. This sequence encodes CASSQDRTDSVKNIQYF.

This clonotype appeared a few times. The CDR3 DNA reads TGTGCCAGCAGCTTTGTACGGGAGACCCAGTACTTC. It yields the protein CASSFVRETQYF. This chain uses TRBV7-2 with TRBJ2-5, with D unclear. Between the trimmed V and J ends, which lost 3 bases and 5 bases, there was a span of 7 bases. This CDR3 contains 12 residues. The germline gives CDR1 SGHTA, CDR2 FQGNSA.

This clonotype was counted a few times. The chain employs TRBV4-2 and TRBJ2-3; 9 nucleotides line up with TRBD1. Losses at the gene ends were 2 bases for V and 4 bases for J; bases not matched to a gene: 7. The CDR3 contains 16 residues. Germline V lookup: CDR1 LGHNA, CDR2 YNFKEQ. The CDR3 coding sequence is TGTGCCAGCAGCCAACCCGGGACAGGGATGCCAGATACGCAGTATTTT. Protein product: CASSQPGTGMPDTQYF.

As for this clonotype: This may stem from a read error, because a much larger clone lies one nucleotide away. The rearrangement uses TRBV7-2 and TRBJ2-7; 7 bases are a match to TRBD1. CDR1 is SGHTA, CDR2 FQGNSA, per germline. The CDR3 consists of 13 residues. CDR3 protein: CASSGDSSYEHYF. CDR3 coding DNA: TGTGCCAGCAGCGGGGACAGCTCCTACGAGCATTACTTC.

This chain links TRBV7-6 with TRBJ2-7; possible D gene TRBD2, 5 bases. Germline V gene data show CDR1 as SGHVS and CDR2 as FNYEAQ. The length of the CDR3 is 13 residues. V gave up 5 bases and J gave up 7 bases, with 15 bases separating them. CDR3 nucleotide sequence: TGTGCCAGCAGCAGCTATAGCGTTGTAGAGCAGTACTTC. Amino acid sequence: CASSSYSVVEQYF.

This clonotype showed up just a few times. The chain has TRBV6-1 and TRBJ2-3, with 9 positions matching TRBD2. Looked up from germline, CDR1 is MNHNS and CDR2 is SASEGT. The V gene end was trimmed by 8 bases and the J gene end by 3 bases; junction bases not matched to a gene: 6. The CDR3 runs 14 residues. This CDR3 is CASPGAGGTDTQYF. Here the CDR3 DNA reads TGTGCCAGCCCAGGAGCGGGGGGTACAGATACGCAGTATTTT.

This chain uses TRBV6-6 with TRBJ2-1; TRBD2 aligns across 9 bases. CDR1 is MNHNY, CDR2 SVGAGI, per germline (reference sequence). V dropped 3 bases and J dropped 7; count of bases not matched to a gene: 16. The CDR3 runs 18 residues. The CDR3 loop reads CASSYGVGGGARENEQFF. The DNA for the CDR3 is TGTGCCAGCAGTTATGGGGTAGGCGGGGGGGCCCGGGAAAATGAGCAGTTCTTC.

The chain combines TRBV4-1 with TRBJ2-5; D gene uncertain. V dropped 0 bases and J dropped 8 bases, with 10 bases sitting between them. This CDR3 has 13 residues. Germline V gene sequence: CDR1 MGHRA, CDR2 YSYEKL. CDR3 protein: CASSQEWRYTQYF. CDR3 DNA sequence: TGCGCCAGCAGCCAAGAGTGGCGGTATACCCAGTACTTC.

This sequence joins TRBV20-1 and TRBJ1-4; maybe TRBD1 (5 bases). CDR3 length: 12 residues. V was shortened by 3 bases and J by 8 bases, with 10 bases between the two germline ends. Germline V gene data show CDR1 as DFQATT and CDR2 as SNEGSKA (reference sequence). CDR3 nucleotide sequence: TGCAGTGCTAGTGGCAGGGACGAAAAACTGTTTTTT. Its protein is CSASGRDEKLFF.

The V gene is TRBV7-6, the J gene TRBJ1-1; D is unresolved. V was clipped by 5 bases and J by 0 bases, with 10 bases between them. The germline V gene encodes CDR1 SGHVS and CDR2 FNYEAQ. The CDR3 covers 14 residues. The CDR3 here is CASSPRSMNTEAFF. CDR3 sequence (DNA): TGTGCCAGCAGCCCACGATCGATGAACACTGAAGCTTTCTTT.

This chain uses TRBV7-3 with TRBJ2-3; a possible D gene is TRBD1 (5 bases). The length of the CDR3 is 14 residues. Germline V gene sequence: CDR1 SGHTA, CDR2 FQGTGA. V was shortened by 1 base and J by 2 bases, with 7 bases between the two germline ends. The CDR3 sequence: CASSLMGPTDTQYF. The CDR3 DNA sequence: TGTGCCAGCAGCTTAATGGGGCCCACAGATACGCAGTATTTT. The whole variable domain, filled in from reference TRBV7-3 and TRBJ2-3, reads GAGVSQTPSNKVTEKGKYVELRCDPISGHTALYWYRQSLGQGPEFLIYFQGTGAADDSGLPNDRFFAVRPEGSVSTLKIQRTERGDSAVYLCASSLMGPTDTQYFGPGTRLTVL.

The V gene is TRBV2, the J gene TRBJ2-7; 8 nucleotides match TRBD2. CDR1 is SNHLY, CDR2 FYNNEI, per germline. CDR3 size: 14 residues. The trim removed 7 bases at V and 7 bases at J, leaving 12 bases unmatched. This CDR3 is CASTLGLAGGEQYF. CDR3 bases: TGTGCCAGCACCCTCGGACTAGCTGGTGGTGAGCAGTACTTC.

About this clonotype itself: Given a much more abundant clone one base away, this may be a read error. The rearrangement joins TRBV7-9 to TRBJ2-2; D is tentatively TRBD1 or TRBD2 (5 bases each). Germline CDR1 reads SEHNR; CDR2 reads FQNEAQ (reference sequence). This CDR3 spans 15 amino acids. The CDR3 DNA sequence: TGTGCCAGCAGCTTGGGCAGGGTTGGCACCGGGGCGCTGTTTTTT. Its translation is CASSLGRVGTGALFF. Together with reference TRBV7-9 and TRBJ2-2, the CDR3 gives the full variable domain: DTGVSQNPRHKITKRGQNVTFRCDPISEHNRLYWYRQTLGQGPEFLTYFQNEAQLEKSRLLSDRFSAERPKGSFSTLEIQRTEQGDSAMYLCASSLGRVGTGALFFGEGSRLTVL.

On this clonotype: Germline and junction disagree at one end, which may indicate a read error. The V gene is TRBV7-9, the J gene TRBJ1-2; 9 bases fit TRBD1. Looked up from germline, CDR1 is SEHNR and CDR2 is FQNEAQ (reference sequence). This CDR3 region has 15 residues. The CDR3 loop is CASSLGQGVNYGYNF. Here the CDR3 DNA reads TGTGCCAGCAGCTTGGGACAGGGAGTCAATTATGGCTACAACTTC.

CDR3: CASSLVRWNQPQHF. The CDR3 nucleotides read TGTGCCAGCAGCTTAGTCCGCTGGAATCAGCCCCAGCATTTT. V usage is TRBV11-2 and J usage is TRBJ1-5; D ambiguous. Trimming left V 1 base short and J 4 bases short, with 8 bases between. The CDR3 consists of 14 residues. Germline V gives CDR1 SGHAT, CDR2 FQNNGV.

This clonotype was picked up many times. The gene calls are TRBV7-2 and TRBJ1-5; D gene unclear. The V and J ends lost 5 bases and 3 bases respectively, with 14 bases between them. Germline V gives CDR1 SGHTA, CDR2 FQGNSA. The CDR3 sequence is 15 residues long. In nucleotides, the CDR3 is TGTGCCAGCAGCCCCCAAATCGGATACAATCAGCCCCAGCATTTT. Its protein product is CASSPQIGYNQPQHF.

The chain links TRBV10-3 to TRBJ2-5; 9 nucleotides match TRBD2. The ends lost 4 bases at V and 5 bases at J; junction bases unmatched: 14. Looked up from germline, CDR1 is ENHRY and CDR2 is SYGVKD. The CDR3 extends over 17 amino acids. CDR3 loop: CAISGTLAGERGETQYF. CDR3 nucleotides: TGTGCCATCAGTGGGACCTTAGCGGGGGAGCGCGGTGAGACCCAGTACTTC.

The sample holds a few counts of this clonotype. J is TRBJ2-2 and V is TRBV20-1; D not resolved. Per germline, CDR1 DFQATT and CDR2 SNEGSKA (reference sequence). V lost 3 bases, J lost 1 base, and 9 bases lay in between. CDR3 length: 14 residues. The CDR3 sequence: CSARGRLNTGELFF. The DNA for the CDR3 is TGCAGTGCTAGGGGCAGACTGAACACCGGGGAGCTGTTTTTT.

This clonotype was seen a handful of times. CDR3 sequence: CASSGGLAGVYIQYF. The CDR3, as DNA: TGTGCCAGCAGTGGAGGACTAGCGGGAGTGTACATTCAGTACTTC. The V and J genes are TRBV6-2 or TRBV6-3 and TRBJ2-4, with 13 bases aligning to TRBD2. With V trimmed by 5 bases and J by 8 bases, 6 bases remained unmatched. The CDR3 runs 15 residues. The germline CDR1 and CDR2 sequences are MNHEY and SVGEGT.

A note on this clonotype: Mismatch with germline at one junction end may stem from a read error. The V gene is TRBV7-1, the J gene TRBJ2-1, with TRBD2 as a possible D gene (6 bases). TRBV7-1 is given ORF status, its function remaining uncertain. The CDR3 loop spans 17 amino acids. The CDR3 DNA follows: TGTGCCAGCAGCTCGGGACTCAGAAGCTACGCCTACAATGAGCAGTTATTC. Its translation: CASSSGLRSYAYNEQLF.

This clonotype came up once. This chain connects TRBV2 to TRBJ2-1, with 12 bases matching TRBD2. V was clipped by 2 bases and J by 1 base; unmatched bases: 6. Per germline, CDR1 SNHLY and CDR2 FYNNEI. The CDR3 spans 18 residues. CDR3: CASSEPRTSGKSYNEQFF. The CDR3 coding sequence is TGTGCCAGCAGTGAACCTAGGACTAGCGGGAAATCCTACAATGAGCAGTTCTTC.

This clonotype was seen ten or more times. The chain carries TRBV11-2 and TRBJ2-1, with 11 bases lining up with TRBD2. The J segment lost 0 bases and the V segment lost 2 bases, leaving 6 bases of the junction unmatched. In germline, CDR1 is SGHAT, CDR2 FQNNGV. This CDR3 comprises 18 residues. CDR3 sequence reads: CASSLLLAGVFSYNEQFF. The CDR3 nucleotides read TGTGCCAGCAGCTTATTACTAGCGGGGGTCTTCTCCTACAATGAGCAGTTCTTC.

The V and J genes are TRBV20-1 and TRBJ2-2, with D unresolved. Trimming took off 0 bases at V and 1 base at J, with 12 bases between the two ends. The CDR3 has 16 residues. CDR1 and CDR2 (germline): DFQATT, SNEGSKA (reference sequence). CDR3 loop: CSARDKGGWNTGELFF. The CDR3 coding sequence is TGCAGTGCTAGAGATAAAGGCGGATGGAACACCGGGGAGCTGTTTTTT.